This T cell receptor beta chain stems from a study of CD4+ T cells in melanoma. This clone has more than one count but fewer than ten. TCRdb keeps only in-frame clones here, not all; method: immunoSEQ multiplex PCR. The sample has approximately 6,200 clones, just over 65% seen once; the top ten hold 24%. The CDR3 has 14 residues. Trimming took 5 bases from V and 2 from J, leaving 12 bases between them. From germline, CDR1 is MNHEY and CDR2 SVGEGT. The source of this sequence is a human donor with melanoma. This chain connects TRBV6-2 or TRBV6-3 to TRBJ1-2; unclear D gene. Sequencing used cells from a culture (not recorded whether cultured in vitro). CDR3 amino acids: CASSQRHTNYGYTF. CDR3 nucleotides: TGTGCCAGCAGTCAAAGACATACCAACTATGGCTACACCTTC.